The clone carrying this T cell receptor (beta chain) was observed a few times. Its target is not known. Sequencing was performed with immunoSEQ multiplex PCR; in TCRdb, only in-frame clones are kept and a portion is missing. The sample comprises 70,000 to 95,000 clones, around nine tenths of which are singletons, and 0.75% to 0.95% rests with the top ten. Germline CDR1 is KGHSH and CDR2 is LQKENI. With V trimmed by 6 bases and J by 2 bases, 6 bases remained unmatched. The CDR3 length is 15 residues. These data are taken from a study of OX40 agonist ivuxolimab in advanced cancers. Study-wide points: Blood T cells, both CD4+ and CD8+, expanded clonally by week 6 at 0.1 to 3.0 mg/kg.

Individuals having autoimmune disease history or systemic immunosuppression were not enrolled. The chain uses TRBV18 and TRBJ2-1; 8 nucleotides agree with TRBD2. This sequence was found in an adult with an advanced solid tumor such as melanoma, head and neck, liver or kidney cancer. The starting material was CD4+ or CD8+ T cells sorted from blood, obtained in a trial of the OX40 agonist ivuxolimab. The CDR3 here is CASSVTSGAYNEQFF. The CDR3, as DNA: TGTGCCAGCTCGGTTACTAGCGGCGCCTACAATGAGCAGTTCTTC.